The rows below give T cell receptor beta chains drawn from one sample of a study of cytomegalovirus exposure and HLA in healthy donors. Clones were sequenced by immunoSEQ multiplex PCR, and TCRdb holds only the in-frame ones, with some missing. Of 95,000 to 110,000 clones listed, over 60% are singletons. The sample was PBMCs. These receptors originate from a woman in her late teens or twenties in good health and CMV-seropositive. Each CDR3 is given with its conserved first and last residue. Fields, in order: V gene, J gene, clone size, D gene, CDR3 DNA, CDR3 protein. A D gene is named only where the DNA matches it firmly. Size is stated for part of the rows, as once, few or many counts, or as a class when the clone is expanded.

TRBV30,TRBJ2-7,.,.,TGTGCCTGGAGTGTAGCAGGGAAGTCCTACGAGCAGTACTTC,CAWSVAGKSYEQYF
TRBV27,TRBJ1-1,medium-sized,.,TGTGCCAGCAGTTTTGCGTACCGATATGGGGGCGGTGGAACTGAAGCTTTCTTT,CASSFAYRYGGGGTEAFF
TRBV4-2,TRBJ1-4,few,TRBD1,TGTGCCAGCAGCCCTTTAGCTGGGACAGGGGGCGAAAAACTGTTTTTT,CASSPLAGTGGEKLFF
TRBV6-1,TRBJ2-7,.,.,TGTGCCAGCAGTGAAGTAGTAGCGGACTACGAGCAGTACTTC,CASSEVVADYEQYF
TRBV19,TRBJ1-2,.,.,TGTGCCAGTACCCGGGCGGACAAATTCTATGGCTACACCTTC,CASTRADKFYGYTF
TRBV19,TRBJ2-7,.,.,TGTGCCAGTAGTATTGCCACGGGCTACGAGCAGTACTTC,CASSIATGYEQYF
TRBV27,TRBJ2-2,.,.,TGTGCCAGCGGACAGGGACTACTGAACACCGGGGAGCTGTTTTTT,CASGQGLLNTGELFF
TRBV6-5,TRBJ1-1,few,.,TGTGCCAGCAGTTACGGTAGGAACACTGAAGCTTTCTTT,CASSYGRNTEAFF
TRBV28,TRBJ2-2,.,TRBD2,TGTGCCAGCAGTTCAAACCCTCTCGGGGTAGCGGGAGCCGGGGAGCTGTTTTTT,CASSSNPLGVAGAGELFF
TRBV6-5,TRBJ2-1,few,TRBD2,TGTGCCAGCAGTTACTCGTCGGGAGGGCCTCGGTATGAGCAGTTCTTC,CASSYSSGGPRYEQFF
TRBV6-1,TRBJ2-1,few,.,TGTGCCACAAGCGCCTTCTCTTACAATGAGCAGTTCTTC,CATSAFSYNEQFF
TRBV4-2,TRBJ1-5,few,.,TGTGCCAGCAGCCAAGATAAGGGGTTTGGACAGCCCCAGCATTTT,CASSQDKGFGQPQHF
TRBV6-5,TRBJ1-1,.,.,TGTGCCAGCAGTATTACGGGATGGAACACTGAAGCTTTCTTT,CASSITGWNTEAFF
TRBV7-8,TRBJ1-1,.,.,TGTGCCAGCAGCTTAGCGGCAGGGAAGAACACTGAAGCTTTCTTT,CASSLAAGKNTEAFF
TRBV5-1,TRBJ1-3,.,.,TGCGCCAGCAGCCCGACAGGCGTCGACACCATATATTTT,CASSPTGVDTIYF
TRBV25-1,TRBJ2-3,.,.,TGTGCCAGCAGTAACCCACAGGGTGGACCTGGCACAGATACGCAGTATTTT,CASSNPQGGPGTDTQYF
TRBV9,TRBJ2-1,.,TRBD2,TGTGCCAGCGGCCTGAGCGGGAGTCCTGAGCAGTTCTTC,CASGLSGSPEQFF
TRBV11-2,TRBJ2-1,few,TRBD2,TGTGCCAGCAGCTCCCGACTAGCGGGAGGGCCCAATGAGCAGTTCTTC,CASSSRLAGGPNEQFF
TRBV19,TRBJ1-1,.,TRBD1,TGTGCCAGTAGTACGGGACAGGGGAACACTGAAGCTTTCTTT,CASSTGQGNTEAFF
TRBV6-5,TRBJ2-1,.,TRBD1,TGTGCCAGCACCGACAGGGGCTACAATGAGCAGTTCTTC,CASTDRGYNEQFF
TRBV14,TRBJ1-2,.,TRBD1,TGTGCCAGCAGCCCCCAGACAGGGAATGGCTACACCTTC,CASSPQTGNGYTF
TRBV19,TRBJ1-2,.,.,TGTGCCAGTAGCTTCAGCGTCGATGGCTACACCTTC,CASSFSVDGYTF
TRBV7-9,TRBJ2-2,.,.,TGTGCCAGCAGCTCTCGCCTAGCCGGGGAGCTGTTTTTT,CASSSRLAGELFF
TRBV15,TRBJ2-5,.,.,TGTGCCACCAGCAGAGGATTCGGGACCCAGTACTTC,CATSRGFGTQYF
TRBV6-6,TRBJ2-3,.,.,TGTGCCAGCAGTTACAACAAGCGGACTCTCACAGATACGCAGTATTTT,CASSYNKRTLTDTQYF
TRBV5-1,TRBJ2-7,.,.,TGCGCCAGCAGCTTGGGAGGTAGCTCCTACGAGCAGTACTTC,CASSLGGSSYEQYF
TRBV20-1,TRBJ1-1,.,.,TGCAGTCCCGGCGGGGCTGGAAGGGCTTTCTTT,CSPGGAGRAFF
TRBV2,TRBJ2-7,.,TRBD1,TGTGCCAGCGGATGGGACAGGGAGTACGAGCAGTACTTC,CASGWDREYEQYF
TRBV2,TRBJ1-5,.,TRBD1,TGTGCCAGCAAGAACTCCGGGACAGGGAATCAGCCCCAGCATTTT,CASKNSGTGNQPQHF
TRBV13,TRBJ2-5,.,.,TGTGCCAGCAGCGAAACCGGGGGAGTGCAGGAGACCCAGTACTTC,CASSETGGVQETQYF
TRBV5-1,TRBJ1-3,.,.,TGCGCCAGCAGCTTGGCCACGGGAGGCTCTGGAAACACCATATATTTT,CASSLATGGSGNTIYF
TRBV6-1,TRBJ1-1,few,.,TGTGCCAGCAGTAAGACAATCAACACTGAAGCTTTCTTT,CASSKTINTEAFF
TRBV27,TRBJ2-3,.,TRBD2,TGTGCCAGCAGTCCCGGGACTAGCGGAGCAGATACGCAGTATTTT,CASSPGTSGADTQYF
TRBV30,TRBJ2-7,.,TRBD1,TGTGCCTGGAACCCGACAGGGGCGGCCTACGAGCAGTACTTC,CAWNPTGAAYEQYF
TRBV28,TRBJ1-5,.,TRBD1,TGTGCCAGCAGTTCCGCCGGGACAGGGGGTAATCAGCCCCAGCATTTT,CASSSAGTGGNQPQHF
TRBV5-6,TRBJ2-7,.,TRBD1,TGTGCCAGCAGCTGGGGGGGACAGGGGCTCTCCTACGAGCAGTACTTC,CASSWGGQGLSYEQYF
TRBV9,TRBJ2-2,few,.,TGTGCCAGCAGCGTTGGCGGGACCGCCACCGGGGAGCTGTTTTTT,CASSVGGTATGELFF
TRBV30,TRBJ1-5,.,TRBD1,TGTGCCTGGAGCGACACAGGGGGCAATCAGCCCCAGCATTTT,CAWSDTGGNQPQHF
TRBV28,TRBJ2-5,.,.,TGTGCCAGCAGTTTACGGGGGGCCCAAGAGACCCAGTACTTC,CASSLRGAQETQYF
TRBV30,TRBJ1-1,once,TRBD1,TGTGCCGGGGACGCGTCAGGGGGACTGCTGAACACTGAAGCTTTCTTT,CAGDASGGLLNTEAFF
TRBV6-1,TRBJ1-1,.,.,TGTGCCAGCAGCGCGACAGAGAACACTGAAGCTTTCTTT,CASSATENTEAFF
TRBV5-1,TRBJ2-7,.,TRBD2,TGCGCCAGCAGCTTGGCTAGCGGTCCCTACGAGCAGTACTTC,CASSLASGPYEQYF
TRBV21-1,TRBJ2-1,.,.,TGTGCCAGCAGCAAGACTTCTGAAAGCTCCTACAATGAGCAGTTCTTC,CASSKTSESSYNEQFF
TRBV6-5,TRBJ2-5,once,.,TGTGCCAGCAGTCCATATAGGGGGACCCAGTACTTC,CASSPYRGTQYF
TRBV13,TRBJ2-7,.,TRBD2,TGTGCCAGCAGCTCCAGCCGGACTAGCGGGTACGAGCAGTACTTC,CASSSSRTSGYEQYF
TRBV27,TRBJ1-4,.,.,TGTGCCAGCAGTCCGATACCTACAGGCCCTAATGAAAAACTGTTTTTT,CASSPIPTGPNEKLFF
TRBV16,TRBJ1-1,.,.,TGTGCCAGCAGCCAATACTCTGAAGCTTTCTTT,CASSQYSEAFF
TRBV29-1,TRBJ2-5,.,TRBD2,TGCAGCGTTGTGGGCGGGAGTTCTCAAGAGACCCAGTACTTC,CSVVGGSSQETQYF
TRBV6-5,TRBJ1-5,.,.,TGTGCCAGCAGTTCCTTGACTCTCCGCCGGCAGCCCCAGCATTTT,CASSSLTLRRQPQHF
TRBV7-9,TRBJ2-5,.,.,TGTGCCAGCACCCTGCGCCCGACAGAACAAGAGACCCAGTACTTC,CASTLRPTEQETQYF
TRBV5-6,TRBJ2-1,.,.,TGTGCCAGCAGCTCTACGACTAGAGCGCAGTTCTTC,CASSSTTRAQFF
TRBV5-1,TRBJ2-1,.,.,TGCGCCAGCAGCTTGGCAGGGGCGACCTACAATGAGCAGTTCTTC,CASSLAGATYNEQFF
TRBV5-1,TRBJ1-1,.,TRBD1,TGCGCCAGCAGCCTGGGACAGGGGTACGGATTGGAAGCTTTCTTT,CASSLGQGYGLEAFF
TRBV5-4,TRBJ2-1,few,TRBD2,TGTGCCAGCAGCCCAACCCCCCTAGCGGGAGGGTACAATGAGCAGTTCTTC,CASSPTPLAGGYNEQFF
TRBV5-1,TRBJ2-7,.,TRBD2,TGCGCCAGCAGCGCCCCGGGACTAGCGGGATACGAGCAGTACTTC,CASSAPGLAGYEQYF
TRBV6-5,TRBJ1-2,.,.,TGTGCCAGCAGTGAAGGGGAGGGTTACTATGGCTACACCTTC,CASSEGEGYYGYTF
TRBV27,TRBJ1-1,.,TRBD1,TGTGCCAGCAGTGACGCCCCACAGGGGGCGAACACTGAAGCTTTCTTT,CASSDAPQGANTEAFF
TRBV10-3,TRBJ1-5,once,TRBD1,TGTGCCATCGGCTCGACAGGGTTCAATCAGCCCCAGCATTTT,CAIGSTGFNQPQHF
TRBV5-1,TRBJ1-1,.,TRBD1,TGCGCCAGCAGCTCGACAGGACAGGAGTACACTGAAGCTTTCTTT,CASSSTGQEYTEAFF
TRBV7-9,TRBJ2-7,.,TRBD2,TGTGCCAGCAGCATGAGCGGGAGTCCCTCCTACGAGCAGTACTTC,CASSMSGSPSYEQYF